This T cell receptor (beta chain) was found in a study of glioma-infiltrating T cells after dendritic cell vaccination. About the research overall: Samples are from glioblastoma patients in Phase I and II dendritic cell vaccine trials. Autologous tumor lysate-pulsed dendritic cell vaccination was given between the early 2000s and the early 2010s. Findings and caveats of the study: TCR clonality showed no direct relationship with survival.

Up to about 2 ug genomic DNA was used for TCRB CDR3 amplification. Method: immunoSEQ multiplex PCR; TCRdb's copy keeps in-frame clones and lacks some. Found here are 85,000 to 95,000 clones, about nine tenths of them singletons; the top ten hold around a sixth. Of note for this clone: The antigen remains undetermined.

The V gene's germline CDR1 is SEHNR and CDR2 FQNEAQ (reference sequence). The CDR3 extends over 14 amino acids. V dropped 5 bases and J dropped 15; count of bases not matched to a gene: 10. The chain is built from TRBV7-9 and TRBJ2-1; 13 bases align to TRBD2. The TCR originated in a human donor with glioblastoma. The source material was blood, sampled before dendritic cell vaccination. The CDR3 reads CASSPRLAGGVWFF. In nucleotides, the CDR3 is TGTGCCAGCAGCCCAAGACTAGCGGGAGGAGTATGGTTCTTC.